The present TCR beta chain was sequenced within a study of blood T cell repertoires in COVID-19. Study-level information: Acute-phase and convalescent COVID-19 samples originated in the United States, Italy and Spain.

The CDR3 length is 15 residues. Looked up from germline, CDR1 is LNHDA and CDR2 is SQIVND (reference sequence). Trimming cost V 5 bases and J 5 bases; bases outside gene matches: 8. Clones were sequenced by immunoSEQ multiplex PCR, and TCRdb holds only the in-frame ones, with some missing. The sample has about 390,000 clones, approximately 87% seen once. The sequenced sample consisted of PBMCs or T cells enriched from blood (not recorded which). The origin of this receptor is a woman in her forties or fifties who had recovered from COVID-19. The V gene is TRBV19, the J gene TRBJ2-2, with 7 positions matching TRBD1. The CDR3 region is CASSSLTGSTGELFF. The DNA for the CDR3 is TGTGCCAGTAGTTCCCTGACAGGGTCTACCGGGGAGCTGTTTTTT. Complete variable domain (other parts from reference TRBV19 and TRBJ2-2): DGGITQSPKYLFRKEGQNVTLSCEQNLNHDAMYWYRQDPGQGLRLIYYSQIVNDFQKGDIAEGYSVSREKKESFPLTVTSAQKNPTAFYLCASSSLTGSTGELFFGEGSRLTVL.